This T cell receptor beta chain was recorded in a study of cytomegalovirus exposure and HLA in healthy donors. General study points: Productive status was seen about 90% or about 30% of the time for most TCR beta V segments in an earlier analysis.

Primers: 60 Vbeta forward and 13 Jbeta reverse. Assay: immunoSEQ multiplex PCR; the TCRdb copy retains only in-frame clones and omits some. The repertoire holds over 85,000 clones, roughly 72% seen once, with 0.57% in the top ten. The J segment lost 1 base and the V segment lost 4 bases, leaving 3 bases of the junction unmatched. Germline V CDR1 and CDR2: MRHNA, SNTAGT. The CDR3 runs to 15 residues. There are a few counts of this clone. The antigen is undetermined. The TCR sequence derives from a man aged 25 to 40 in good health and CMV-seronegative. The genes are TRBV6-4 and TRBJ2-3; 9 bases agree with TRBD1. The material sequenced was PBMCs. CDR3 bases: TGTGCCAGCAGTGTAAGGACAGGGGGCACAGATACGCAGTATTTT. As protein: CASSVRTGGTDTQYF.